The 23 T cell receptor beta chains in this list originate from one sample, sequenced in a study of regulatory T cells in long-lasting Graves disease. Time point given: newly diagnosed GD, antithyroid drugs for less than 3 months. RNA from PBMCs was the source of the TCR library. According to the study, TCR beta libraries were built with iRepertoire HTBI primers and CDR3-region Arm-PCR. Each CDR3 protein gets one entry after TCRdb re-called the multiplex PCR reads with MiXCR. The sample consists of a few hundred thousand distinct CDR3 sequences, 12% to 15% of them appearing once. Separately, the same data were catalogued under a study of T cells in Graves' hyperthyroidism and ophthalmopathy.

The specimen was peripheral blood mononuclear cells (PBMCs), collected at new diagnosis, from a patient treated with antithyroid drugs. The receptors stem from a woman aged 45-65 years with Graves disease.

With respect to this clonotype: A much larger clone is a single base away; this may be a read error. The rearrangement uses TRBV28 and TRBJ1-2, with D perhaps matching TRBD1 (6 bases). The CDR3 is 13 residues long. V was cut by 8 bases and J by 4 bases, with 14 bases left in between. CDR1 is MDHEN, CDR2 SYDVKM, per germline. Here the CDR3 DNA reads TGTGCCAGCCACGGGGGGCGTTCCTATGGCTACACCTTC. Its translation: CASHGGRSYGYTF.

The rearrangement links TRBV29-1 to TRBJ2-3; TRBD1 aligns across 7 bases. CDR3 length: 15 amino acids. Trimming cost V 0 bases and J 1 base; bases outside gene matches: 4. The germline gives CDR1 SQVTM, CDR2 ANQGSEA. The CDR3 loop is CSVEEQGWGTDTQYF. For the CDR3, the DNA is TGCAGCGTTGAAGAACAGGGGTGGGGCACAGATACGCAGTATTTT.

This clonotype has ten or more counts. The chain links TRBV7-2 to TRBJ2-3; 7 bases are shared with TRBD2. The germline gives CDR1 SGHTA, CDR2 FQGNSA. The CDR3 totals 14 residues. Trimming at V came to 1 base and at J to 7 bases, leaving 5 bases not matched to a gene. The CDR3 sequence: CASSLEAGVYTQYF. The CDR3 nucleotides read TGTGCCAGCAGCTTAGAGGCGGGAGTCTATACGCAGTATTTT.

This clonotype was seen ten or more times. The V and J genes are TRBV12-3 or TRBV12-4 and TRBJ2-3; 13 bases are a match to TRBD2. The CDR3 loop spans 16 amino acids. V gave up 6 bases and J gave up 5 bases; unmatched junction bases: 8. The CDR3 coding sequence is TGTGCCAGCAGCCAAGGACTAGCGGGAGTGGGAGATACGCAGTATTTT. Residues: CASSQGLAGVGDTQYF.

V and J are TRBV19 and TRBJ1-5; D is undetermined. CDR3 length: 13 amino acids. Germline CDR1 and CDR2: LNHDA and SQIVND (reference sequence). Trimming pared 8 bases from V and 0 bases from J, leaving 8 bases between. CDR3 coding DNA: TGTGCCAGTGAACCCAGTAGCAATCAGCCCCAGCATTTT. The encoded protein is CASEPSSNQPQHF. Complete variable domain (other parts from reference TRBV19 and TRBJ1-5): DGGITQSPKYLFRKEGQNVTLSCEQNLNHDAMYWYRQDPGQGLRLIYYSQIVNDFQKGDIAEGYSVSREKKESFPLTVTSAQKNPTAFYLCASEPSSNQPQHFGDGTRLSIL.

Only a few counts were recorded for this clonotype. The chain recombines TRBV27 with TRBJ2-1; D remains unclear. Per germline, CDR1 MNHEY and CDR2 SMNVEV (reference sequence). CDR3 size: 12 residues. V was clipped by 6 bases and J by 5 bases, with 8 bases between them. DNA for the CDR3: TGTGCCAGCAGAACTCGGGACAATGAGCAGTTCTTC. It codes for CASRTRDNEQFF.

This clonotype was observed a handful of times. V gene TRBV6-1 combines with J gene TRBJ2-2; the match to TRBD2 covers 7 bases. Germline trimming cut 5 bases from V and 4 bases from J; bases unmatched to any gene: 13. Germline CDR1 and CDR2: MNHNS and SASEGT. The CDR3 sequence is 17 residues long. CDR3 DNA sequence: TGTGCCAGCAGTCGCGGCCCAGGACTAGTGGGCACCGGGGAGCTGTTTTTT. Its translation: CASSRGPGLVGTGELFF.

This clonotype has a handful of counts. This rearrangement joins TRBV28 to TRBJ2-7; TRBD1 matches 11 bases. Germline lookup yields CDR1 MDHEN and CDR2 SYDVKM. The CDR3 contains 17 residues. With 3 bases clipped from V and 4 bases from J, the junction kept 11 bases outside the gene matches. The CDR3 reads CASSLRVGGTGGYEQYF. The CDR3 bases are TGTGCCAGCAGTTTGCGGGTTGGAGGGACAGGGGGTTACGAGCAGTACTTC.

This clonotype appeared a few times. J is TRBJ2-1 and V is TRBV28, with 7 bases lining up with TRBD2. The CDR3 sequence is 15 residues long. Germline V CDR1 and CDR2: MDHEN, SYDVKM. V was clipped by 2 bases and J by 7 bases; unmatched bases: 8. The CDR3 reads CASSLIAGAGNEQFF. CDR3 DNA: TGTGCCAGCAGTTTAATCGCGGGAGCGGGTAATGAGCAGTTCTTC.

The sample holds many counts of this clonotype. The J gene is TRBJ2-7, the V gene TRBV20-1; 7 nucleotides agree with TRBD1. The trim removed 6 bases at V and 3 bases at J, leaving 11 bases unmatched. This CDR3 spans 14 amino acids. CDR1 and CDR2 (germline): DFQATT, SNEGSKA (reference sequence). In DNA form, the CDR3 reads TGCAGTGCCAGACCCCGGGACAGAAACTACGAGCAGTACTTC. It yields the protein CSARPRDRNYEQYF.

This chain uses TRBV30 with TRBJ2-7; 9 bases agree with TRBD1. The CDR3 contains 15 residues. With V trimmed by 1 base and J by 3 bases, 7 bases remained unmatched. The germline gives CDR1 GTSNPN, CDR2 SVGIG (reference sequence). CDR3 sequence reads: CAWSAKDRGNYEQYF. In DNA, the CDR3 is TGTGCCTGGAGTGCCAAGGACAGGGGCAACTACGAGCAGTACTTC.

As to this clonotype: This could be a read error, since a much larger clone is one nucleotide away. The chain couples TRBV11-3 to TRBJ2-1, with TRBD1 matching 7 bases. This CDR3 is 15 amino acids long. The germline V gene has CDR1 SGHNT and CDR2 YENEEA. V trimming: 5 bases; J trimming: 0 bases; junction bases outside the gene matches: 4. The CDR3: CASSPDRVSYNEQFF. In DNA, the CDR3 is TGTGCCAGCAGCCCCGACAGGGTCTCCTACAATGAGCAGTTCTTC.

This chain links TRBV7-8 with TRBJ2-7; 8 bases fit TRBD1. There are 15 residues in the CDR3. Germline-derived CDR1 and CDR2 are SGHVS and FQNEAQ. J was trimmed by 1 base and V by 4 bases; bases with no gene match: 6. Here the CDR3 reads CASSSRDRPSYEQYF. The CDR3 DNA reads as TGTGCCAGCAGCTCACGGGACAGGCCGTCCTACGAGCAGTACTTC.

The J gene is TRBJ1-6, the V gene TRBV3-1; the D gene is possibly TRBD1 (6 bases). CDR3 length: 15 residues. Germline-derived CDR1 and CDR2 are LGHDT and YNNKEL (reference sequence). The V end was cut by 8 bases, the J end by 10 bases, with 21 bases between. The CDR3 bases are TGTGCCAGCTGCTTTACGACGGGGGCACGGTCACCCCTCCACTTT. Amino acid sequence: CASCFTTGARSPLHF.

This clonotype was counted many times. The chain carries TRBV3-1 and TRBJ2-5; D perhaps matches TRBD2 (6 bases). In germline, CDR1 is LGHDT, CDR2 YNNKEL (reference sequence). The V gene lost 2 bases and the J gene lost 3 bases, with 16 bases spanning the gap. The CDR3 length is 16 residues. CDR3 in amino acids: CASSQIGSGSEETQYF. The CDR3 nucleotides read TGTGCCAGCAGCCAAATCGGGAGTGGCTCGGAAGAGACCCAGTACTTC.

This clonotype was counted ten times or more. The rearrangement uses TRBV20-1 and TRBJ2-5; 8 nucleotides agree with TRBD2. Germline V gene sequence: CDR1 DFQATT, CDR2 SNEGSKA (reference sequence). J lost 3 bases, V lost 4 bases, and 19 bases had no gene match. The CDR3 covers 18 residues. CDR3 residues: CSATSARTSRGLKETQYF. The CDR3 DNA is TGCAGTGCTACTTCCGCCCGGACTAGCCGCGGGCTTAAAGAGACCCAGTACTTC.

In this sample, this clonotype turned up many times. This chain connects TRBV28 to TRBJ1-1; TRBD1 matches at 7 bases. Trimming cost V 3 bases and J 4 bases; bases outside gene matches: 5. The CDR3 has 14 amino acids. Germline lookup yields CDR1 MDHEN and CDR2 SYDVKM. The CDR3 DNA is TGTGCCAGCAGTTTGCCCGGGACAGTCACTGAAGCTTTCTTT. Its protein is CASSLPGTVTEAFF.

This chain links TRBV10-3 with TRBJ1-6, with D unclear. The CDR3 runs to 14 residues. The V and J ends lost 5 bases and 9 bases respectively, with 14 bases between them. Germline-derived CDR1 and CDR2 are ENHRY and SYGVKD. CDR3 protein: CAISLGPEASPLHF. The CDR3 DNA follows: TGTGCCATCAGTCTCGGACCGGAGGCTTCACCCCTCCACTTT.

There are a few counts of this clonotype. The chain recombines TRBV6-1 with TRBJ2-4; no clear D. With 3 bases removed from V and 3 bases from J, the gap between germline ends came to 12 bases. Germline CDR1 MNHNS, CDR2 SASEGT. This CDR3 is built from 15 residues. As DNA, the CDR3 is TGTGCCAGCAGTGATGGGCCAGCCGACAAAAACATTCAGTACTTC. Encoded protein: CASSDGPADKNIQYF.

This clonotype was detected ten times or more. This sequence joins TRBV7-8 and TRBJ2-7; a possible D gene is TRBD1 (6 bases). The CDR3 sequence is 15 residues long. V lost 5 bases and J 4 bases, leaving 18 bases between the germline ends. Germline V gene lookup returns CDR1 SGHVS and CDR2 FQNEAQ. CDR3: CASSLSRGTPYEQYF. Here the CDR3 DNA reads TGTGCCAGCAGCCTATCTAGGGGGACCCCTTACGAGCAGTACTTC.

The J gene is TRBJ1-4, the V gene TRBV3-1; unclear D gene. From germline, CDR1 is LGHDT and CDR2 YNNKEL (reference sequence). This CDR3 has 15 residues. The V and J ends lost 5 bases and 3 bases respectively, with 13 bases between them. The CDR3 coding sequence is TGTGCCAGCAGCTCCCCGACGGGTGCTAATGAAAAACTGTTTTTT. The encoded protein is CASSSPTGANEKLFF.

Ten or more counts support this clonotype. The chain carries TRBV2 and TRBJ2-7; no definite D call. Germline V gene data show CDR1 as SNHLY and CDR2 as FYNNEI. This CDR3 contains 12 residues. With 7 bases removed from V and 5 bases from J, the gap between germline ends came to 12 bases. CDR3 coding DNA: TGTGCCAGCACCAGCCTAAGGGACGAGCAGTACTTC. Translating gives CASTSLRDEQYF.

The count of this clonotype is one. The rearrangement links TRBV19 to TRBJ1-1; TRBD1 aligns across 7 bases. The CDR3 has 13 amino acids. Germline CDR1 reads LNHDA; CDR2 reads SQIVND (reference sequence). Trimming removed 6 bases from V and 2 bases from J; junction bases left unmatched: 3. CDR3 coding DNA: TGTGCCAGTAGCGGACAGGCCAACACTGAAGCTTTCTTT. Its protein is CASSGQANTEAFF.